A selection of T cell receptor beta chains follows, all from one sample in a study of metastatic and nonmetastatic thyroid tumors. TCRdb re-called clones from the PCR reads using MiXCR. Among some 25,000 clones, 15% were seen once, and the ten largest hold approximately 3.6%. Sequenced material: blood. The source of these receptors is a female donor with papillary thyroid cancer or a benign thyroid nodule (not recorded which). Some clones in this sample may be carry-over from other donors' samples. CDR3s include the opening cysteine and the closing phenylalanine or tryptophan. A D gene is named only where the DNA matches it firmly. Some rows have no size entry. The others give once, few or many, or a class for an expanded clone.

J gene: TRBJ2-7
V gene: TRBV11-2
clone size: many
D gene: .
CDR3 DNA: TGTGCCAGCGGCCATCGGGGCGAGCAGTACTTC
CDR3 protein: CASGHRGEQYF

J gene: TRBJ2-1
V gene: TRBV20-1
clone size: many
D gene: .
CDR3 DNA: TGCAGTGCTAGGGCTGTCCGGGATGCCTCTATTCGAAACAATGAGCAGTTCTTC
CDR3 protein: CSARAVRDASIRNNEQFF

J gene: TRBJ2-7
V gene: TRBV20-1
clone size: .
D gene: TRBD2
CDR3 DNA: TGCAGTGCCCACGGGGGGGCCTTCTCCTACGAGCAGTACTTC
CDR3 protein: CSAHGGAFSYEQYF

J gene: TRBJ1-1
V gene: TRBV2
clone size: many
D gene: .
CDR3 DNA: TGTGCCAGCAGCCTCGTCGAGAACACTGAAGCTTTCTTT
CDR3 protein: CASSLVENTEAFF

J gene: TRBJ2-3
V gene: TRBV29-1
clone size: many
D gene: .
CDR3 DNA: TGCAGCGTTGGGGGGAGAAGCACAGATACGCAGTATTTT
CDR3 protein: CSVGGRSTDTQYF

J gene: TRBJ2-5
V gene: TRBV5-1
clone size: many
D gene: TRBD2
CDR3 DNA: TGCGCCAGCAGCTCCGGGGGGACTAGCGGCCAAGAGACCCAGTACTTC
CDR3 protein: CASSSGGTSGQETQYF

J gene: TRBJ2-6
V gene: TRBV6-1
clone size: many
D gene: .
CDR3 DNA: TGTGCCAGCAGTCAGCTGGACTCTGGGGCCAACGTCCTGACTTTC
CDR3 protein: CASSQLDSGANVLTF

J gene: TRBJ2-3
V gene: TRBV12-3/TRBV12-4
clone size: .
D gene: .
CDR3 DNA: TGTGCCAGCACCCTGACGTCGGGGAAAGATACACAGTATTTT
CDR3 protein: CASTLTSGKDTQYF

J gene: TRBJ1-1
V gene: TRBV6-1
clone size: medium-sized
D gene: TRBD1
CDR3 DNA: TGTGCCAGCAGAGGACAGGGGATGAACACTGAAGCTTTCTTT
CDR3 protein: CASRGQGMNTEAFF

J gene: TRBJ2-1
V gene: TRBV6-5
clone size: .
D gene: .
CDR3 DNA: TGTGCCAGCATTTACTCTGCCAGGGCGGACTACAATGAGCAGTTCTTC
CDR3 protein: CASIYSARADYNEQFF

J gene: TRBJ2-5
V gene: TRBV18
clone size: many
D gene: .
CDR3 DNA: TGTGCCAGCTCTCCGGCCAGGGAGACCCAGTACTTC
CDR3 protein: CASSPARETQYF

J gene: TRBJ2-2
V gene: TRBV9
clone size: many
D gene: TRBD1
CDR3 DNA: TGTGCCAGTCGACGACAGGGGATTAACACCGGGGAGCTGTTTTTT
CDR3 protein: CASRRQGINTGELFF

J gene: TRBJ2-3
V gene: TRBV24-1
clone size: many
D gene: .
CDR3 DNA: TGTGCCACCTCCCAGGGAGGATCTAAAGATACGCAGTATTTT
CDR3 protein: CATSQGGSKDTQYF

J gene: TRBJ1-2
V gene: TRBV9
clone size: many
D gene: .
CDR3 DNA: TGTGCCAGCAGCCCGGGGGGCAGGGACGGTGGCTACACCTTC
CDR3 protein: CASSPGGRDGGYTF

J gene: TRBJ2-1
V gene: TRBV7-2
clone size: many
D gene: .
CDR3 DNA: TGTGCCAGCAGCTTGACAGTAATTGAGCAGTTCTTC
CDR3 protein: CASSLTVIEQFF

J gene: TRBJ2-5
V gene: TRBV27
clone size: few
D gene: .
CDR3 DNA: TGTGCCAGCAGTTTATCGGGCGGTCCTAGAGGGAGTGAGACACAGTACTTC
CDR3 protein: CASSLSGGPRGSETQYF